The present TCR beta chain was sequenced within a study of CD8+ T cells in alopecia areata. Whole-study findings and limits: Whereas mice showed it more clearly, TCR sharing across patients was murkier, possibly because of HLA. Lesional scalp displayed greater clonality than normal scalp, most notably in alopecia totalis/universalis.

The CDR3 extends over 13 amino acids. V shed 5 bases and J shed 4 bases, with 9 bases lying between them. The germline V gene encodes CDR1 MNHEY and CDR2 SVGAGI. A note on this clone: What it recognizes is unknown.

Reverse transcription of extracted RNA yielded cDNA, which provided the sequencing template. Measured with immunoSEQ multiplex PCR; TCRdb has only the in-frame clones, and not every one. Seen here are about 37,000 clones, 45% to 65% observed once, and the top ten hold approximately 1.7%. Researchers sorted CD4+ cells into CD25+CD127- cells for 5 or 6 patients. The sequence was obtained from a human donor with alopecia areata. The chain couples TRBV6-5 to TRBJ1-5; D ambiguous. Sequences were obtained from CD4+ Tregs sorted from blood. In nucleotides, the CDR3 is TGTGCCAGCAGTCAACAAATAAATCAGCCCCAGCATTTT. Protein sequence: CASSQQINQPQHF.